Following are 5 T cell receptor beta chains from one sample sequenced in a study of blood T cell repertoires in COVID-19. Only in-frame clones appear in the TCRdb table, and some are missing; sequencing was by immunoSEQ multiplex PCR. The profile covers around 200,000 clones, with 80% to 90% appearing a single time and roughly 2.4% taken by the ten largest. The sample taken for sequencing was PBMCs or T cells enriched from blood (not recorded which). Every receptor here comes from a woman aged 40 to 50 with acute COVID-19.

The chain joins TRBV11-2 to TRBJ2-5; D gene unclear. Trimming took 5 bases from V and 1 from J, leaving 14 bases between them. Germline V gene data show CDR1 as SGHAT and CDR2 as FQNNGV. CDR3 length equals 15 residues. As DNA, the CDR3 is TGTGCCAGCAGCCTCGAGGCGACGGTCCAAGAGACCCAGTACTTC. Encoded protein: CASSLEATVQETQYF. Using reference TRBV11-2 and TRBJ2-5 for the parts outside the CDR3, the full variable domain is EAGVAQSPRYKIIEKRQSVAFWCNPISGHATLYWYQQILGQGPKLLIQFQNNGVVDDSQLPKDRFSAERLKGVDSTLKIQPAKLEDSAVYLCASSLEATVQETQYFGPGTRLLVL.

The V and J genes are TRBV3-1 (or the pseudogene TRBV3-2) and TRBJ2-4; 14 bases are a match to TRBD2. The CDR3 runs 18 residues. Germline CDR1 LGHDT, CDR2 YNNKEL (reference sequence). V was clipped by 4 bases and J by 0 bases; unmatched bases: 5. This CDR3 is CASSPGLAGGVAKNIQYF. The CDR3 nucleotides are TGTGCCAGCAGCCCCGGACTAGCGGGGGGCGTAGCCAAAAACATTCAGTACTTC.

This clone was counted only a few times. This rearrangement joins TRBV18 to TRBJ1-2; 10 bases agree with TRBD1. Trimming at V came to 2 bases and at J to 3 bases, leaving 3 bases not matched to a gene. The CDR3 sequence is 15 residues long. Per germline, CDR1 KGHSH and CDR2 LQKENI. The CDR3 region is CASSPGTGEDYGYTF. The CDR3 region has the DNA TGTGCCAGCTCACCAGGGACAGGGGAAGACTATGGCTACACCTTC.

V gene TRBV27 combines with J gene TRBJ1-4, with a weak D call TRBD1 (5 bases). The length of the CDR3 is 16 residues. Germline V gene lookup returns CDR1 MNHEY and CDR2 SMNVEV (reference sequence). V lost 4 bases to trimming and J lost 3 bases, with 15 bases between them. The CDR3 sequence: CASSYRHRTPNEKLFF. The CDR3 DNA sequence: TGTGCCAGCAGTTACCGTCACAGGACCCCTAATGAAAAACTGTTTTTT.

The chain uses TRBV7-8 and TRBJ1-3; D might be TRBD1 (6 bases). The CDR3 contains 15 residues. Between the trimmed V and J ends, which lost 6 bases and 6 bases, there was a span of 18 bases. Germline assignment: CDR1 SGHVS and CDR2 FQNEAQ. The CDR3 protein is CASSSRRGKENTIYF. The CDR3 DNA reads as TGTGCCAGCAGTTCGCGAAGGGGGAAGGAAAACACCATATATTTT.